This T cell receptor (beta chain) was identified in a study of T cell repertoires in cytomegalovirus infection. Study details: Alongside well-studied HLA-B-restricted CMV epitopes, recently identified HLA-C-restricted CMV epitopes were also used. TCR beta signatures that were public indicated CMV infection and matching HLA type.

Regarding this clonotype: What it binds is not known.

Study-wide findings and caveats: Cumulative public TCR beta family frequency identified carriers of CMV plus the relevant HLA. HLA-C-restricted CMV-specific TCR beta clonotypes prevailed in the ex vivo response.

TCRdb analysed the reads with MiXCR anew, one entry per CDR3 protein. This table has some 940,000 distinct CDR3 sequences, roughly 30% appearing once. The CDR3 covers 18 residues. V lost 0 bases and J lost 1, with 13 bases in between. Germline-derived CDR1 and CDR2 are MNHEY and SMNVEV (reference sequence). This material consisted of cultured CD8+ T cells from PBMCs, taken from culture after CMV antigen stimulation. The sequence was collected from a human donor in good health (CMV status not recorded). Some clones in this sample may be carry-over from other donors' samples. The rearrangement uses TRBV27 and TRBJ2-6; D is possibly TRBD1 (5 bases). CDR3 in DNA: TGTGCCAGCAGTTTATCGATTATAGGGGAATCTGGGGCCAACGTCCTGACTTTC. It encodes CASSLSIIGESGANVLTF.